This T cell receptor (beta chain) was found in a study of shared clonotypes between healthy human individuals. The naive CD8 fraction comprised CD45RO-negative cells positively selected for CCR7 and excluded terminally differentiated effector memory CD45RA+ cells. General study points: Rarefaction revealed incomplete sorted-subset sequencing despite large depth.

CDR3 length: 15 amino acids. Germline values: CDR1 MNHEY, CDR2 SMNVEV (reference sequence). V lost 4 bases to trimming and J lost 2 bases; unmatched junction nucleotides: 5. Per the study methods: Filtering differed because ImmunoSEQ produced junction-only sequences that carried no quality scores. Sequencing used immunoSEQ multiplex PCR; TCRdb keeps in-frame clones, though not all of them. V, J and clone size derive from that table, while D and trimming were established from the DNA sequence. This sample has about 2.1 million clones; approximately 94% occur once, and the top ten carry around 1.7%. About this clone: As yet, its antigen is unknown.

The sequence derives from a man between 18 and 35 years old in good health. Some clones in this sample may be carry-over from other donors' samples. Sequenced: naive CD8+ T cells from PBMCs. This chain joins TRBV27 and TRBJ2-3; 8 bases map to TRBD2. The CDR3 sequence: CASSSHSGATDTQYF. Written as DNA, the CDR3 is TGTGCCAGCAGTTCGCATAGCGGGGCCACAGATACGCAGTATTTT.